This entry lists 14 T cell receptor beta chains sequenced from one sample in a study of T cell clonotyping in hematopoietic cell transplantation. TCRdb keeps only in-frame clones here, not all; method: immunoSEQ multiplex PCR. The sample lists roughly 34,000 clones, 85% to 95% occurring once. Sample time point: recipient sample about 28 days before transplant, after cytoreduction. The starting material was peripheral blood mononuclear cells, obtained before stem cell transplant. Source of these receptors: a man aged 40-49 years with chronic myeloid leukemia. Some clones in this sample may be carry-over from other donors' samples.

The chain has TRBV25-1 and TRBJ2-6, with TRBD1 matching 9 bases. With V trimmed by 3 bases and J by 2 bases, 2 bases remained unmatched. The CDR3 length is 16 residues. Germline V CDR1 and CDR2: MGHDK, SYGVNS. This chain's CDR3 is CASSDRDRAGANVLTF. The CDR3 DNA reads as TGTGCCAGCAGTGATCGGGACAGGGCTGGGGCCAACGTCCTGACTTTC.

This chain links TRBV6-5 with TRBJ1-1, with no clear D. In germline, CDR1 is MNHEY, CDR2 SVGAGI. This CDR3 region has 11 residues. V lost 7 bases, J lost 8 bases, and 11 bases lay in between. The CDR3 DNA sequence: TGTGCCAGCATGTATTATGGAGAAGCTTTCTTT. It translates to CASMYYGEAFF.

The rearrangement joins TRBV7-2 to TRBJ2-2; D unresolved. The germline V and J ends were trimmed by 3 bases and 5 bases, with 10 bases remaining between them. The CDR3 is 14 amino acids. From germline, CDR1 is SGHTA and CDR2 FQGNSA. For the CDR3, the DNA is TGTGCCAGCAGCTTCAGTTCCGGGACCGGGGAGCTGTTTTTT. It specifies CASSFSSGTGELFF.

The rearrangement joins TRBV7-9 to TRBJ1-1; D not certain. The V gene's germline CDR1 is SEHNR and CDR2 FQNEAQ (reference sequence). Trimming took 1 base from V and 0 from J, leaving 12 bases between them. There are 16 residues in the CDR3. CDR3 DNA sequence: TGTGCCAGCAGCTTAGGTGGGAGGGCGGTGAACACTGAAGCTTTCTTT. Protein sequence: CASSLGGRAVNTEAFF. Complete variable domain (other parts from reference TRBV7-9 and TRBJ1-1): DTGVSQNPRHKITKRGQNVTFRCDPISEHNRLYWYRQTLGQGPEFLTYFQNEAQLEKSRLLSDRFSAERPKGSFSTLEIQRTEQGDSAMYLCASSLGGRAVNTEAFFGQGTRLTVV.

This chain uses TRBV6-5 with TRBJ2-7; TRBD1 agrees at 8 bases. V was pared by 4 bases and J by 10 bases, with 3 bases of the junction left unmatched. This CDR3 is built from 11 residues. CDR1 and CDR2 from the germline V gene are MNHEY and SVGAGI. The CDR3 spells CASSSDRVQYF. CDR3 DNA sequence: TGTGCCAGCAGTTCGGACAGGGTTCAGTACTTC.

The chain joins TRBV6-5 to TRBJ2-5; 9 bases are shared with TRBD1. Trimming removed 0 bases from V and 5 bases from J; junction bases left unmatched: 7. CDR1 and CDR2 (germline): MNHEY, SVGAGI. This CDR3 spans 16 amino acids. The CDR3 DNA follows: TGTGCCAGCAGTTACTCAAACAGGGGGCAGGGGGAGACCCAGTACTTC. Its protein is CASSYSNRGQGETQYF.

The CDR3 reads CASSFGFDEQYF. The CDR3 DNA is TGCGCCAGCAGCTTTGGATTTGACGAGCAGTACTTC. V gene TRBV5-1 combines with J gene TRBJ2-7; D call uncertain. V shed 2 bases and J shed 5 bases, with 8 bases lying between them. CDR3 length: 12 amino acids. Germline V gives CDR1 SGHRS, CDR2 YFSETQ.

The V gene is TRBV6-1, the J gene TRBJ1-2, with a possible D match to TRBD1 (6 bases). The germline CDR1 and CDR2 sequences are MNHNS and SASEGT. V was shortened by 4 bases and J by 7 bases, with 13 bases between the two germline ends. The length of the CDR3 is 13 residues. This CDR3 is CASSVRGQAGYTF. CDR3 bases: TGTGCCAGCAGTGTTCGGGGACAAGCTGGCTACACCTTC.

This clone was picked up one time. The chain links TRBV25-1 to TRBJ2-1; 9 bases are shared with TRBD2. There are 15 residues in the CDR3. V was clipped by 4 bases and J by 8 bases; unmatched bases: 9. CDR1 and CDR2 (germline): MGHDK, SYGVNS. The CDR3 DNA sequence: TGTGCCAGCAGTGCAGCGGGGGGCCCGGAGGATGAGCAGTTCTTC. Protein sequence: CASSAAGGPEDEQFF.

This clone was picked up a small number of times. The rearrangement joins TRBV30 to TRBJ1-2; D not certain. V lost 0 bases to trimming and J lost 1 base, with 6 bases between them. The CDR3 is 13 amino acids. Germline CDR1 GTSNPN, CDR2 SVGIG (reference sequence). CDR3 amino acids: CAWSVDYNYGYTF. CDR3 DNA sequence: TGTGCCTGGAGTGTAGATTATAACTATGGCTACACCTTC.

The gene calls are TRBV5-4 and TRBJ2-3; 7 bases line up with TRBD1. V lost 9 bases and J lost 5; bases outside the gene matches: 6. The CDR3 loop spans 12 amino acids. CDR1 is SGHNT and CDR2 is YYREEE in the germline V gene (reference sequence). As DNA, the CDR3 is TGTGCCACGGGACAGAGGATAGATACGCAGTATTTT. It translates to CATGQRIDTQYF.

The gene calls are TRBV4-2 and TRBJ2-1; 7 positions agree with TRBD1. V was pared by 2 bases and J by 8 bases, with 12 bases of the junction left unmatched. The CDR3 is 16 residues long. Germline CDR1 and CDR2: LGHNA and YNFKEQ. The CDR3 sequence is CASSQYGKGAGDEQFF. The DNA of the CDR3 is TGTGCCAGCAGCCAATACGGGAAGGGGGCAGGGGATGAGCAGTTCTTC.

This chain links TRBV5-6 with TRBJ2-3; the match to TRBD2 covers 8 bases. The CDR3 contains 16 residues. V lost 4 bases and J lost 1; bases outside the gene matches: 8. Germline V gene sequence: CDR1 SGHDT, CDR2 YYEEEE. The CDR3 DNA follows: TGTGCCAGCAGCCCCTGGGGGCGGGGGGGCACAGATACGCAGTATTTT. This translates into CASSPWGRGGTDTQYF.

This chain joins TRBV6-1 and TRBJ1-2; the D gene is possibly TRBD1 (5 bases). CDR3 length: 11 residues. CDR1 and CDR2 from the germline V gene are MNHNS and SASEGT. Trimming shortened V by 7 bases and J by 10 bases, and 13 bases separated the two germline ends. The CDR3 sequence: CASIRTRDYTF. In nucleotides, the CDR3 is TGTGCCAGCATCAGGACACGAGACTACACCTTC.